One and the same sample provided the 5 T cell receptor beta chains below, sequenced in a study of cytomegalovirus exposure and HLA in healthy donors. Researchers ran the PCR with 60 Vbeta and 13 Jbeta primers. Profiled with immunoSEQ multiplex PCR; TCRdb holds only in-frame clones, not every one. This sample has approximately 80,000 clones; approximately 69% occur once, and the top ten carry around 24%. The sample taken for sequencing was PBMCs. The receptor source for this set is a man aged 30 to 45 in good health and CMV-seropositive.

This clone has just a few counts. The chain joins TRBV9 to TRBJ1-4; 7 nucleotides match TRBD1. Germline CDR1 reads SGDLS; CDR2 reads YYNGEE. There are 16 residues in the CDR3. The V and J ends lost 0 bases and 1 base, in that order; junction bases with no gene match: 3. CDR3 nucleotides: TGTGCCAGCAGCGTAGGACAGGGTGTAACTAATGAAAAACTGTTTTTT. Its protein product is CASSVGQGVTNEKLFF.

The rearrangement joins TRBV12-5 to TRBJ2-2; D may be TRBD1 (5 bases). The V end lost 0 bases, the J end lost 6 bases, and 11 bases lay between the germline ends. The germline CDR1 and CDR2 sequences are LGHNT and FRNRAP. The CDR3 is 15 amino acids. This chain's CDR3 is CASGLVQGVPGELFF. The CDR3 DNA reads TGTGCTAGTGGTTTGGTACAAGGGGTTCCCGGGGAGCTGTTTTTT. Filled out from reference TRBV12-5 and TRBJ2-2, the complete variable domain reads DARVTQTPRHKVTEMGQEVTMRCQPILGHNTVFWYRQTMMQGLELLAYFRNRAPLDDSGMPKDRFSAEMPDATLATLKIQPSEPRDSAVYFCASGLVQGVPGELFFGEGSRLTVL.

V usage is TRBV7-2 and J usage is TRBJ1-3; TRBD1 matches 7 bases. Unmatched junction bases numbered 4, after V lost 5 bases and J lost 3 bases. The CDR3 is 14 residues long. CDR1 is SGHTA and CDR2 is FQGNSA in the germline V gene. CDR3 DNA sequence: TGTGCCAGCAGCCTCGGGACAGTTGGAAACACCATATATTTT. Its protein product is CASSLGTVGNTIYF.

The rearrangement uses TRBV4-3 and TRBJ2-1, with D uncertain. The germline CDR1 and CDR2 sequences are LGHNA and YSLEER. V was pared by 4 bases and J by 5 bases, with 3 bases between. The CDR3 is 11 residues long. CDR3 amino acids: CASSLDNEQFF. The CDR3 DNA is TGCGCCAGCAGCCTAGACAATGAGCAGTTCTTC.

The V and J genes are TRBV2 and TRBJ1-1, with D perhaps matching TRBD1 (6 bases). The V end lost 4 bases, the J end lost 0 bases, and 9 bases lay between the germline ends. The length of the CDR3 is 14 residues. Germline V CDR1 and CDR2: SNHLY, FYNNEI. Here the CDR3 DNA reads TGTGCCAGCAGTGGGCAGGGGATGAACACTGAAGCTTTCTTT. This encodes CASSGQGMNTEAFF.